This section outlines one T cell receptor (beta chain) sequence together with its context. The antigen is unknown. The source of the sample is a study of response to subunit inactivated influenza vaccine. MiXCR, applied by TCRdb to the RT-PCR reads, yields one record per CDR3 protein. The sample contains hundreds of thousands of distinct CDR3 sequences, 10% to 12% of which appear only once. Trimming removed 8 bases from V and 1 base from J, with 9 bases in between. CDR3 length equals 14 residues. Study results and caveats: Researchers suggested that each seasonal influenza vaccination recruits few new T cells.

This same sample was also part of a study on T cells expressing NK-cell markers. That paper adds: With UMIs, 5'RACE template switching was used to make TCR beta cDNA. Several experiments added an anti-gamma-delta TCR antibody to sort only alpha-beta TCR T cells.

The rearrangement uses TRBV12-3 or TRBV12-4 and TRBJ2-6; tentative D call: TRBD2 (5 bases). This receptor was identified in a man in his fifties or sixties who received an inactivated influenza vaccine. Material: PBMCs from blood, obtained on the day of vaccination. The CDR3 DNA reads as TGTGCCAGCGGGGAGAGTTCTGGGGCCAACGTCCTGACTTTC. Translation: CASGESSGANVLTF.